One and the same sample provided the 3 T cell receptor beta chains below, sequenced in a study of cytomegalovirus exposure and HLA in healthy donors. TCRdb's table, derived via immunoSEQ multiplex PCR, lists solely in-frame clones and lacks some. The top ten clones hold less than 4% of a sample with about 79,000 clones, 93% of them seen once. The sample taken for sequencing was PBMCs. These receptors originate from a young woman in good health and CMV-seronegative.

The gene calls are TRBV5-4 and TRBJ2-3, with 13 bases aligning to TRBD2. Germline CDR1 SGHNT, CDR2 YYREEE (reference sequence). V was pared by 4 bases and J by 4 bases, with 6 bases of the junction left unmatched. This CDR3 region has 16 residues. CDR3 loop: CASSRTSGGAPDTQYF. The CDR3 nucleotides are TGTGCCAGCAGCAGAACTAGCGGGGGGGCGCCAGATACGCAGTATTTT.

CDR3 nucleotides: TGTGCCAGCAGTGGAAGCCCTCCCTACGAGCAGTACTTC. This sequence encodes CASSGSPPYEQYF. The chain employs TRBV2 and TRBJ2-7; D is undetermined. Per the germline V gene, CDR1 is SNHLY and CDR2 is FYNNEI. The CDR3 is 13 amino acids. Between the trimmed V and J ends, which lost 4 bases and 2 bases, there was a span of 9 bases.

V and J are TRBV25-1 and TRBJ2-1, with D maybe TRBD2 (5 bases). The CDR3 loop spans 16 amino acids. V lost 2 bases to trimming and J lost 0 bases, with 11 bases between them. The V gene's germline CDR1 is MGHDK and CDR2 SYGVNS. CDR3 sequence: CASSEPGLHSYNEQFF. CDR3 nucleotides: TGTGCCAGCAGTGAACCCGGACTCCACTCCTACAATGAGCAGTTCTTC. Variable domain in full (rest from reference TRBV25-1 and TRBJ2-1): EADIYQTPRYLVIGTGKKITLECSQTMGHDKMYWYQQDPGMELHLIHYSYGVNSTEKGDLSSESTVSRIRTEHFPLTLESARPSHTSQYLCASSEPGLHSYNEQFFGPGTRLTVL.